This TCR beta chain was obtained from a study of T-cell reconstitution after alpha-beta-depleted transplantation in children. The study, taken as a whole, reports: About two months after transplant, alpha-beta T cells reportedly came from several hundred expanded graft clones. High day-60 TCRbeta diversity in some patients came from surviving recipient T cells and thymic progenitors. When one year had passed after transplant, most T-cell counts and diversity came from newly produced T cells.

Unique molecular identifiers were incorporated when the TCRbeta library was constructed. TCRdb reprocessed the PCR reads via MiXCR and lists one record per CDR3 protein. This sample carries just over 200,000 distinct CDR3 sequences, roughly 9.1% of them seen once, and the ten largest clones take less than 40%. The CDR3 length is 15 residues. Unmatched junction bases numbered 3, after V lost 1 base and J lost 3 bases. In germline, CDR1 is SGHTA, CDR2 FQGTGA. This clonotype has only a few counts. The antigen is undetermined. The TCR comes from a male patient between 2 and 10 years old who had a stem cell transplant for acute myeloid leukemia, so the T cells may come from the graft donor. The specimen was PBMCs, mostly from graft donor cells, collected 360 days after TCRalphabeta/CD19-depleted stem cell transplant. The chain is built from TRBV7-3 and TRBJ2-1; TRBD2 matches 7 bases. In DNA, the CDR3 is TGTGCCAGCAGCTTAATAACGGGAGGCTACAATGAGCAGTTCTTC. Its protein is CASSLITGGYNEQFF.